The next 29 T cell receptor beta chains were all read from a single sample in a study of T-cell memory formation after mild COVID-19. TCRdb itself ran the 5' RACE reads through MiXCR, one entry per CDR3 protein. Of approximately 440,000 distinct CDR3 sequences in the sample, around 20% were seen once. Sequenced material: PBMCs or a T cell subset sorted from them (not recorded which). The receptors were gathered from an adult woman who had mild COVID-19 (a few samples of this study predate the infection). Cell type and time point are not known.

In this sample, this clonotype turned up a few times. The genes are TRBV7-8 and TRBJ2-7; no clear D. Germline V CDR1 and CDR2: SGHVS, FQNEAQ. CDR3 length equals 13 residues. V was trimmed by 0 bases and J by 2 bases, leaving 5 bases between them. The CDR3 bases are TGTGCCAGCAGCTTAGCGAGGACCTACGAGCAGTACTTC. This translates into CASSLARTYEQYF.

The V and J genes are TRBV11-2 and TRBJ2-2, with D tentatively TRBD1 or TRBD2 (7 bases each). The germline V and J ends were trimmed by 5 bases and 4 bases, with 23 bases remaining between them. This CDR3 has 18 residues. Germline-derived CDR1 and CDR2 are SGHAT and FQNNGV. Written as DNA, the CDR3 is TGTGCCAGCAGCCACCAGGGGGGGCCCAACCGGAGCACCGGGGAGCTGTTTTTT. Residues: CASSHQGGPNRSTGELFF.

This clonotype has a handful of counts. CDR3: CASSLVTGATKAFF. CDR3 sequence (DNA): TGTGCCAGCAGTTTAGTAACAGGGGCTACAAAAGCTTTCTTT. J is TRBJ1-1 and V is TRBV12-3 or TRBV12-4; 7 nucleotides line up with TRBD1. The CDR3 sequence is 14 residues long. Trimming cost V 1 base and J 9 bases; bases outside gene matches: 8.

Only a few counts were recorded for this clonotype. The CDR3, as DNA: TGTGCTACCTATAGCGGCCCAAACGTAAATGAGCAGTTCTTC. Its protein is CATYSGPNVNEQFF. This chain uses TRBV12-3 or TRBV12-4 with TRBJ2-1; tentative D call: TRBD2 (6 bases). The CDR3 has 14 residues.

This clonotype occurred a few times. The chain links TRBV20-1 to TRBJ2-7, with a weak D call TRBD2 (5 bases). Germline V gives CDR1 DFQATT, CDR2 SNEGSKA (reference sequence). The V gene lost 3 bases and the J gene lost 0 bases, with 12 bases spanning the gap. The CDR3 loop spans 14 amino acids. CDR3 region: CSASKPGISYEQYF. The CDR3 region has the DNA TGCAGTGCTAGTAAGCCCGGGATCTCCTACGAGCAGTACTTC.

This clonotype appeared many times. This chain uses TRBV3-1 with TRBJ1-2; D remains ambiguous. The CDR3 sequence is 13 residues long. V was shortened by 0 bases and J by 4 bases, with 6 bases between the two germline ends. Germline CDR1 LGHDT, CDR2 YNNKEL (reference sequence). Here the CDR3 DNA reads TGTGCCAGCAGCCAAGATATACGCTATGGCTACACCTTC. It is translated as CASSQDIRYGYTF. Full variable domain (remainder filled in from reference TRBV3-1 and TRBJ1-2): DTAVSQTPKYLVTQMGNDKSIKCEQNLGHDTMYWYKQDSKKFLKIMFSYNNKELIINETVPNRFSPKSPDKAHLNLHINSLELGDSAVYFCASSQDIRYGYTFGSGTRLTVV.

J is TRBJ1-6 and V is TRBV20-1, with 10 bases fitting TRBD1. The germline V gene has CDR1 DFQATT and CDR2 SNEGSKA (reference sequence). The CDR3 has 15 residues. V lost 1 base and J lost 8; bases outside the gene matches: 5. The CDR3 sequence is CSARAPGTGDSPLHF. CDR3 in DNA: TGCAGTGCTAGAGCCCCCGGGACAGGGGATTCACCCCTCCACTTT.

This chain uses TRBV14 with TRBJ1-1; D remains unclear. Germline-derived CDR1 and CDR2 are SGHDN and FVKESK. Trimming cost V 0 bases and J 3 bases, with 5 bases left between them. This CDR3 has 13 residues. The CDR3 sequence is CASSQEYYTEAFF. The CDR3, as DNA: TGTGCCAGCAGCCAAGAATACTACACTGAAGCTTTCTTT.

A few counts support this clonotype. The V gene is TRBV11-2, the J gene TRBJ2-2; D might be TRBD1 (6 bases). The CDR3 spans 13 residues. Trimming took 4 bases from V and 3 from J, leaving 6 bases between them. The germline CDR1 and CDR2 sequences are SGHAT and FQNNGV. The CDR3 bases are TGTGCCAGCAGCTACAGGGACACCGGGGAGCTGTTTTTT. This sequence encodes CASSYRDTGELFF.

This clonotype has just a few counts. The rearrangement joins TRBV3-1 to TRBJ2-5, with 8 positions matching TRBD2. The V segment lost 5 bases and the J segment 1 base; nucleotides outside the gene matches: 6. The CDR3 is made up of 15 amino acids. Per germline, CDR1 LGHDT and CDR2 YNNKEL (reference sequence). CDR3 bases: TGTGCCAGCAGCAGCGGGGGCCTACCCCAAGAGACCCAGTACTTC. It translates to CASSSGGLPQETQYF.

There are a few counts of this clonotype. The chain carries TRBV5-6 and TRBJ2-1; 10 bases agree with TRBD2. J gave up 9 bases and V 2 bases, and 8 bases lay outside the gene matches. Germline lookup yields CDR1 SGHDT and CDR2 YYEEEE. The CDR3 extends over 15 amino acids. CDR3 residues: CASSFPSGRDSEQFF. In DNA form, the CDR3 reads TGTGCCAGCAGCTTTCCCAGCGGGAGGGACAGTGAGCAGTTCTTC.

This clonotype was seen a handful of times. The chain employs TRBV5-1 and TRBJ2-7; D is perhaps TRBD1 (6 bases). This CDR3 region has 15 residues. Per germline, CDR1 SGHRS and CDR2 YFSETQ. V dropped 0 bases and J dropped 6 bases, with 16 bases sitting between them. In DNA form, the CDR3 reads TGCGCCAGCAGCTTGGCCACAGGGTTGGTCTTCGAGCAGTACTTC. This sequence encodes CASSLATGLVFEQYF.

The rearrangement joins TRBV29-1 to TRBJ2-7; D is unresolved. Germline V gives CDR1 SQVTM, CDR2 ANQGSEA. The germline V and J ends were trimmed by 7 bases and 1 base, with 14 bases remaining between them. The CDR3 has 13 residues. CDR3: CSAGIQPSYEQYF. In DNA, the CDR3 is TGCAGCGCTGGGATTCAGCCTTCCTACGAGCAGTACTTC.

The sample holds a few counts of this clonotype. This sequence joins TRBV12-3 or TRBV12-4 and TRBJ1-1, with a tentative D call TRBD1 (5 bases). The V gene lost 2 bases and the J gene lost 5 bases, with 12 bases spanning the gap. This CDR3 is built from 14 residues. The CDR3 DNA is TGTGCCAGCAGTTTAACCGGGACGATAACTGAAGCTTTCTTT. This gives the protein CASSLTGTITEAFF.

V gene TRBV2 combines with J gene TRBJ2-3; unclear D gene. Germline V gives CDR1 SNHLY, CDR2 FYNNEI. Trimming shortened V by 8 bases and J by 0 bases, and 18 bases separated the two germline ends. This CDR3 contains 16 residues. CDR3 nucleotide sequence: TGTGCCAGCCTATATAAAGACACCACTAGCACAGATACGCAGTATTTT. It is translated as CASLYKDTTSTDTQYF.

The chain combines TRBV6-6 with TRBJ2-2; TRBD2 aligns across 7 bases. Germline V lookup: CDR1 MNHNY, CDR2 SVGAGI (reference sequence). CDR3 length: 15 residues. V was pared by 2 bases and J by 3 bases, with 3 bases of the junction left unmatched. The CDR3 sequence: CASSYPGGDTGELFF. The CDR3 bases are TGTGCCAGCAGTTACCCGGGGGGTGACACCGGGGAGCTGTTTTTT.

This clonotype was picked up a small number of times. The rearrangement joins TRBV15 to TRBJ1-6, with D hard to call. This CDR3 contains 14 residues. Germline lookup yields CDR1 LNHNV and CDR2 YYDKDF (reference sequence). V was cut by 0 bases and J by 7 bases, with 7 bases left in between. CDR3 in DNA: TGTGCCACCAGCAGAGATCCCGGGAATTCACCCCTCCACTTT. Protein product: CATSRDPGNSPLHF.

This clonotype showed up just a few times. The chain couples TRBV2 to TRBJ2-2; the D is unclear. Trimming took off 5 bases at V and 8 bases at J, with 12 bases between the two ends. This CDR3 has 13 amino acids. Germline V gives CDR1 SNHLY, CDR2 FYNNEI. The CDR3 protein is CASSISISGELFF. In nucleotides, the CDR3 is TGTGCCAGCAGTATATCTATATCTGGGGAGCTGTTTTTT.

The V and J genes are TRBV7-9 and TRBJ1-3; D is undetermined. The V end was cut by 0 bases, the J end by 2 bases, with 8 bases between. Germline CDR1 reads SEHNR; CDR2 reads FQNEAQ (reference sequence). The CDR3 runs to 15 residues. CDR3 sequence reads: CASSLALQPGNTIYF. DNA of the CDR3: TGTGCCAGCAGCTTAGCGCTACAGCCTGGAAACACCATATATTTT.

This clonotype appeared a few times. The chain combines TRBV5-1 with TRBJ1-6, with D unclear. The V end was cut by 6 bases, the J end by 9 bases, with 19 bases between. CDR3 length: 15 residues. Germline V lookup: CDR1 SGHRS, CDR2 YFSETQ. The CDR3: CASKIQDGVGSPLHF. CDR3 in DNA: TGCGCCAGCAAAATCCAGGATGGCGTAGGTTCACCCCTCCACTTT. Looking up the rest from reference TRBV5-1 and TRBJ1-6 gives the full variable domain: KAGVTQTPRYLIKTRGQQVTLSCSPISGHRSVSWYQQTPGQGLQFLFEYFSETQRNKGNFPGRFSGRQFSNSRSEMNVSTLELGDSALYLCASKIQDGVGSPLHFGNGTRLTVT.

V is TRBV7-9 and J is TRBJ1-4; the D is unclear. The ends were cut back, 6 bases at V and 4 bases at J, with 9 bases in the middle. CDR1 and CDR2 from the germline V gene are SEHNR and FQNEAQ (reference sequence). The CDR3 loop spans 13 amino acids. The CDR3 region has the DNA TGTGCCAGCAGGGGCGGTCTTAATGAAAAACTGTTTTTT. Its protein is CASRGGLNEKLFF.

V gene TRBV20-1 combines with J gene TRBJ2-7; 7 nucleotides align to TRBD1. This CDR3 spans 15 amino acids. The ends lost 5 bases at V and 3 bases at J; junction bases unmatched: 13. Per the germline V gene, CDR1 is DFQATT and CDR2 is SNEGSKA (reference sequence). The CDR3 protein is CSARHPGQPNYEQYF. CDR3 DNA sequence: TGCAGTGCTCGCCACCCGGGACAGCCAAACTACGAGCAGTACTTC.

This clonotype showed up just a few times. The gene calls are TRBV12-3 or TRBV12-4 and TRBJ2-5, with 15 nucleotides matching TRBD2. The CDR3 extends over 18 amino acids. V gave up 6 bases and J gave up 2 bases; unmatched junction bases: 10. CDR3 nucleotide sequence: TGTGCCAGCAGCCCCGGGACTAGCGGGAGGACTATGCAAGAGACCCAGTACTTC. Amino acids: CASSPGTSGRTMQETQYF.

This clonotype was found a few times. The chain uses TRBV7-9 and TRBJ1-5; weak D call: TRBD1 (5 bases). Germline V gene lookup returns CDR1 SEHNR and CDR2 FQNEAQ (reference sequence). The CDR3 is 14 amino acids. Trimming shortened V by 8 bases and J by 3 bases, and 14 bases separated the two germline ends. Here the CDR3 reads CASGNGANNQPQHF. CDR3 sequence (DNA): TGTGCCAGCGGGAATGGGGCTAACAATCAGCCCCAGCATTTT.

This chain connects TRBV4-1 to TRBJ2-1, with D possibly TRBD2 on 7 matching bases. Trimming pared 3 bases from V and 6 bases from J, leaving 21 bases between. The CDR3 is 17 amino acids. Germline CDR1 is MGHRA and CDR2 is YSYEKL. CDR3 region: CASSQHPRGGGLNEQFF. The CDR3 nucleotides read TGCGCCAGCAGCCAGCACCCTAGGGGGGGGGGGCTCAATGAGCAGTTCTTC.

CDR3: CASSVGGDLYNEQFF. CDR3 sequence (DNA): TGTGCCAGCAGCGTAGGTGGCGACCTCTACAATGAGCAGTTCTTC. J is TRBJ2-1 and V is TRBV9; no reliable D call. V lost 0 bases and J 3 bases, leaving 10 bases between the germline ends. This CDR3 is built from 15 residues. CDR1 and CDR2 from the germline V gene are SGDLS and YYNGEE.

The V call is TRBV5-1, the J call TRBJ1-3; weak D call: TRBD1 (5 bases). The CDR3 spans 12 residues. Per germline, CDR1 SGHRS and CDR2 YFSETQ. The V and J ends lost 3 bases and 4 bases respectively, with 5 bases between them. The CDR3 coding sequence is TGCGCCAGCAGCTCAGGGGGAAACACCATATATTTT. Its protein product is CASSSGGNTIYF.

This clonotype has a handful of counts. This rearrangement joins TRBV24-1 to TRBJ2-1; D perhaps matches TRBD1 (6 bases). V dropped 3 bases and J dropped 4 bases, with 12 bases sitting between them. The CDR3 extends over 15 amino acids. Germline V gene data show CDR1 as KGHDR and CDR2 as SFDVKD. CDR3 protein: CATSDPGHPYNEQFF. The CDR3 DNA sequence: TGTGCCACCAGTGATCCGGGACACCCTTACAATGAGCAGTTCTTC.

This clonotype has just a few counts. The rearrangement uses TRBV19 and TRBJ2-2, with D perhaps matching TRBD2 (6 bases). CDR3 length equals 15 residues. V lost 4 bases and J lost 2, with 11 bases in between. Germline lookup yields CDR1 LNHDA and CDR2 SQIVND (reference sequence). The CDR3 protein is CASSRVAVNTGELFF. The CDR3 region has the DNA TGTGCCAGTAGTAGAGTAGCGGTTAACACCGGGGAGCTGTTTTTT.